Listed here are 26 T cell receptor beta chains from one sample, sequenced in a study of T cell repertoires in cytomegalovirus infection. Which antigens these TCRs recognize remains unknown. In TCRdb, the reads were re-called with MiXCR into one record per CDR3 protein. The repertoire holds about a million distinct CDR3 sequences, with approximately 32% as singletons. The source was cultured CD8+ T cells from PBMCs, collected from culture after CMV antigen stimulation. These receptors came from a human donor in good health (CMV status not recorded). Some clones in this sample may be carry-over from other donors' samples.

The V and J genes are TRBV7-8 and TRBJ2-7; TRBD2 is a possible D gene (6 bases). Germline CDR1 SGHVS, CDR2 FQNEAQ. The CDR3 totals 14 residues. The CDR3, as DNA: TGTGCCACCAGCTTAATGGGACTCAACTACGAGCAGTACGTC. This encodes CATSLMGLNYEQYV.

This clonotype was seen a few times. The genes are TRBV12-3 or TRBV12-4 and TRBJ2-5, with 12 nucleotides matching TRBD2. Trimming cost V 4 bases and J 5 bases; bases outside gene matches: 8. The CDR3 length is 16 residues. The CDR3 loop reads CASSWLAGGSRETQYF. For the CDR3, the DNA is TGTGCCAGCAGTTGGCTAGCGGGGGGGAGTAGGGAGACCCAGTACTTC.

V usage is TRBV6-6 and J usage is TRBJ1-2; D not resolved. Germline V lookup: CDR1 MNHNY, CDR2 SVGAGI (reference sequence). Trimming took off 5 bases at V and 6 bases at J, with 16 bases between the two ends. CDR3 size: 14 residues. CDR3 nucleotide sequence: TGTGCCAGCAGTCCCCTGCTTGGGGAGAATGGCTACACCTTC. Amino acids: CASSPLLGENGYTF.

This chain joins TRBV6-6 and TRBJ1-3; D call uncertain. The ends were cut back, 2 bases at V and 3 bases at J, with 20 bases in the middle. The germline V gene encodes CDR1 MNHNY and CDR2 SVGAGI (reference sequence). The CDR3 covers 18 residues. CDR3 DNA: TGTGCCAGCAGTTACAACCTGGCCGTCTTAAATTTTGGAAACACCATATATTTT. Translation: CASSYNLAVLNFGNTIYF.

The gene calls are TRBV12-3 or TRBV12-4 and TRBJ2-1; D unresolved. The CDR3 covers 13 residues. Trimming took off 2 bases at V and 7 bases at J, with 9 bases between the two ends. This chain's CDR3 is CASSLRATNEQFF. As DNA, the CDR3 is TGTGCCAGCAGTTTAAGGGCGACTAATGAGCAGTTCTTC.

In this sample, this clonotype turned up a few times. The J gene is TRBJ1-3, the V gene TRBV7-2, with a tentative D call TRBD1 (5 bases). Germline V lookup: CDR1 SGHTA, CDR2 FQGNSA. CDR3 size: 15 residues. The ends were cut back, 5 bases at V and 4 bases at J, with 15 bases in the middle. The CDR3 coding sequence is TGTGCCAGCAGCCCCTCCCGGGGGTCGGGAAACACCATATATTTT. It codes for CASSPSRGSGNTIYF.

This clonotype showed up many times. The chain combines TRBV7-9 with TRBJ1-1; D not certain. The CDR3 has 13 residues. The germline CDR1 and CDR2 sequences are SEHNR and FQNEAQ (reference sequence). Trimming stripped 7 bases from V and 1 base from J, with 10 bases between. CDR3 sequence: CASKALGNTEAFF. The CDR3 nucleotides read TGTGCCAGCAAGGCCCTAGGGAACACTGAAGCTTTCTTT. Together with reference TRBV7-9 and TRBJ1-1, the CDR3 gives the full variable domain: DTGVSQNPRHKITKRGQNVTFRCDPISEHNRLYWYRQTLGQGPEFLTYFQNEAQLEKSRLLSDRFSAERPKGSFSTLEIQRTEQGDSAMYLCASKALGNTEAFFGQGTRLTVV.

The rearrangement uses TRBV5-6 and TRBJ2-3; 7 nucleotides agree with TRBD2. The length of the CDR3 is 15 residues. V dropped 0 bases and J dropped 2; count of bases not matched to a gene: 3. CDR1 is SGHDT and CDR2 is YYEEEE in the germline V gene. The CDR3 here is CASSLGGGFTDTQYF. CDR3 in DNA: TGTGCCAGCAGCTTGGGGGGGGGATTCACAGATACGCAGTATTTT.

V usage is TRBV27 and J usage is TRBJ2-1, with TRBD2 matching over 8 bases. Germline V gene lookup returns CDR1 MNHEY and CDR2 SMNVEV (reference sequence). CDR3 length equals 16 residues. With 5 bases clipped from V and 2 bases from J, the junction kept 8 bases outside the gene matches. DNA for the CDR3: TGTGCCAGCAGTCCCCAAGGACTAGCCACCTACAATGAGCAGTTCTTC. Translated, it gives CASSPQGLATYNEQFF.

This chain uses TRBV7-6 with TRBJ2-1, with 7 bases fitting TRBD1. This CDR3 contains 16 residues. Germline-derived CDR1 and CDR2 are SGHVS and FNYEAQ. The trim removed 1 base at V and 2 bases at J, leaving 5 bases unmatched. As DNA, the CDR3 is TGTGCCAGCAGCTTAGGAGGGGGCGCCGCCTACAATGAGCAGTTCTTC. Protein sequence: CASSLGGGAAYNEQFF.

V usage is TRBV20-1 and J usage is TRBJ2-5; 8 bases are shared with TRBD2. Germline loops: CDR1 DFQATT, CDR2 SNEGSKA (reference sequence). V lost 5 bases and J lost 2; bases outside the gene matches: 13. The length of the CDR3 is 16 residues. The CDR3 DNA reads TGCAGTGCTCGATGCGCCGAGCGGGGGACACAAGAGACCCAGTACTTC. The encoded protein is CSARCAERGTQETQYF.

This clonotype turned up a few times. The rearrangement links TRBV12-5 to TRBJ1-1; D remains unclear. Germline V gene lookup returns CDR1 LGHNT and CDR2 FRNRAP. Trimming stripped 0 bases from V and 5 bases from J, with 16 bases between. The CDR3 contains 16 residues. The CDR3 loop is CASGLVLGRGATEAFF. The CDR3 DNA sequence: TGTGCTAGTGGTTTGGTACTTGGGCGGGGAGCAACTGAAGCTTTCTTT.

The CDR3 DNA reads as TGTGCCAGCAGGACACAGGGGGGTCCCGACGAGCAGTACTTC. This gives the protein CASRTQGGPDEQYF. The V and J genes are TRBV7-9 and TRBJ2-7; 8 bases map to TRBD1. Germline CDR1 SEHNR, CDR2 FQNEAQ (reference sequence). The CDR3 consists of 14 residues. Trimming removed 6 bases from V and 5 bases from J; junction bases left unmatched: 9.

This clonotype came up a few times. This CDR3 is CASIRGGSYNEQFF. The CDR3 DNA reads as TGTGCCAGCATCAGGGGGGGGAGCTACAATGAGCAGTTCTTC. V is TRBV27 and J is TRBJ2-1; perhaps D is TRBD1 or TRBD2 (7 bases each). Trimming took off 7 bases at V and 3 bases at J, with 13 bases between the two ends. This CDR3 contains 14 residues. CDR1 is MNHEY, CDR2 SMNVEV, per germline (reference sequence).

This clonotype was counted once. This chain connects TRBV2 to TRBJ2-2, with a weak D call TRBD2 (6 bases). The CDR3 covers 15 residues. Trimming removed 8 bases at V and 0 bases at J, with 13 bases between. The V gene's germline CDR1 is SNHLY and CDR2 FYNNEI. The CDR3 spells CASEGTEPNTGELFF. The DNA for the CDR3 is TGTGCCAGCGAGGGGACTGAGCCGAACACCGGGGAGCTGTTTTTT.

The CDR3 sequence is CASSLPLSYEQYV. The CDR3 region has the DNA TGTGCCAGCAGCTTACCCCTTTCCTACGAGCAGTACGTC. The chain is built from TRBV7-6 and TRBJ2-7, with D hard to call. The CDR3 length is 13 residues. V was shortened by 2 bases and J by 1 base, with 6 bases between the two germline ends. CDR1 is SGHVS and CDR2 is FNYEAQ in the germline V gene.

With regard to this clonotype: A read error may account for a junction end that differs from germline. The chain is built from TRBV7-2 and TRBJ1-6, with D perhaps matching TRBD1 (6 bases). Germline V CDR1 and CDR2: SGHTA, FQGNSA. The CDR3 spans 16 residues. The CDR3, as DNA: TGTGTCAGCAGCCCCGGGACATCTGCTGCCAATTCACCCCTCCACTTT. Amino acid sequence: CVSSPGTSAANSPLHF.

This clonotype was recorded at least ten times. The gene calls are TRBV7-2 and TRBJ2-7; weak D call: TRBD2 (5 bases). The CDR3 loop spans 15 amino acids. V shed 1 base and J shed 5 bases, with 15 bases lying between them. The germline V gene encodes CDR1 SGHTA and CDR2 FQGNSA. CDR3 amino acids: CASSLEAAGLDEQYV. In nucleotides, the CDR3 is TGTGCCAGCAGCTTAGAGGCAGCAGGACTCGACGAGCAGTACGTC.

This chain joins TRBV5-4 and TRBJ1-2, with 10 nucleotides matching TRBD1. From germline, CDR1 is SGHNT and CDR2 YYREEE (reference sequence). V was pared by 4 bases and J by 7 bases, with 7 bases of the junction left unmatched. The CDR3 has 14 residues. The CDR3: CASSPGTGVAGYTF. The CDR3 bases are TGTGCCAGCAGCCCCGGGACAGGGGTAGCTGGCTACACCTTC. Together with reference TRBV5-4 and TRBJ1-2, the CDR3 gives the full variable domain: ETGVTQSPTHLIKTRGQQVTLRCSSQSGHNTVSWYQQALGQGPQFIFQYYREEENGRGNFPPRFSGLQFPNYSSELNVNALELDDSALYLCASSPGTGVAGYTFGSGTRLTVV.

This chain connects TRBV27 to TRBJ2-2; perhaps TRBD1 as D (6 bases). This CDR3 has 13 amino acids. Germline V CDR1 and CDR2: MNHEY, SMNVEV (reference sequence). Trimming removed 10 bases at V and 4 bases at J, with 13 bases between. CDR3 amino acids: CATAGGGTGELFF. The CDR3, as DNA: TGTGCCACTGCTGGGGGCGGCACCGGGGAGCTGTTTTTT.

The chain joins TRBV19 to TRBJ1-3; D is uncertain. V shed 10 bases and J shed 4 bases, with 8 bases lying between them. Germline CDR1 LNHDA, CDR2 SQIVND (reference sequence). CDR3 length: 11 amino acids. Here the CDR3 reads CAIKTGNTIYF. CDR3 coding DNA: TGTGCCATCAAGACGGGAAACACCATATATTTT. Together with reference TRBV19 and TRBJ1-3, the CDR3 gives the full variable domain: DGGITQSPKYLFRKEGQNVTLSCEQNLNHDAMYWYRQDPGQGLRLIYYSQIVNDFQKGDIAEGYSVSREKKESFPLTVTSAQKNPTAFYLCAIKTGNTIYFGEGSWLTVV.

This clonotype was picked up a small number of times. The chain employs TRBV6-2 or TRBV6-3 and TRBJ2-7; 8 bases agree with TRBD1. The CDR3 consists of 14 residues. Germline assignment: CDR1 MNHEY and CDR2 SVGEGT. J lost 4 bases, V lost 8 bases, and 10 bases had no gene match. As DNA, the CDR3 is TGTGCCAGCTCCATTACAGGGGGATGGTACGAGCAGTACGTC. Translating gives CASSITGGWYEQYV.

The genes are TRBV7-9 and TRBJ1-4; D unresolved. Trimming shortened V by 2 bases and J by 6 bases, and 10 bases separated the two germline ends. The CDR3 length is 14 residues. Germline V gene data show CDR1 as SEHNR and CDR2 as FQNEAQ (reference sequence). The CDR3 DNA reads TGTGCCAGCAGCTTAATAGGAGTAGATGAAAAACTGTTTTTT. Protein sequence: CASSLIGVDEKLFF.

This clonotype has at least ten counts. This chain uses TRBV7-9 with TRBJ2-3, with a tentative D call TRBD1 (5 bases). V dropped 1 base and J dropped 3 bases, with 8 bases sitting between them. Germline CDR1 is SEHNR and CDR2 is FQNEAQ (reference sequence). The CDR3 runs 14 residues. The CDR3 loop is CASSLEGITDTQYF. The CDR3 DNA reads TGTGCCAGCAGCTTAGAGGGGATTACAGATACGCAGTATTTT. Full variable domain (outside the CDR3, taken from reference TRBV7-9 and TRBJ2-3): DTGVSQNPRHKITKRGQNVTFRCDPISEHNRLYWYRQTLGQGPEFLTYFQNEAQLEKSRLLSDRFSAERPKGSFSTLEIQRTEQGDSAMYLCASSLEGITDTQYFGPGTRLTVL.

A single count supports this clonotype. The rearrangement joins TRBV12-3 or TRBV12-4 to TRBJ1-3; 8 bases agree with TRBD1. Trimming at V came to 6 bases and at J to 4 bases, leaving 8 bases not matched to a gene. CDR3 length equals 15 residues. CDR3: CASRLDRGRGNTIYF. The DNA for the CDR3 is TGTGCCAGCAGACTCGACAGGGGAAGAGGAAACACCATATATTTT.

This rearrangement joins TRBV6-8 to TRBJ1-4, with D tentatively TRBD1 (5 bases). The V end was cut by 6 bases, the J end by 7 bases, with 15 bases between. Germline V gene sequence: CDR1 MNHGY, CDR2 SAAAGT. This CDR3 is 14 amino acids long. The CDR3 sequence is CASRSPWRGEKLFF. The CDR3 nucleotides read TGTGCCAGCAGATCGCCCTGGAGGGGTGAAAAACTGTTTTTT.